This TCR beta chain was recorded in a study of blood T cells in healthy people across ages. Using a J-beta primer mix together with a sample-barcoded 5' primer, a second PCR was run for roughly 7 to 11 cycles. Each cDNA molecule, via a template-switch adaptor with 12 random nucleotides, was tagged. TCRdb called the 5' RACE reads again in MiXCR, with one record for every CDR3 protein. The sample includes roughly 800,000 distinct CDR3 sequences, 55% to 70% seen only once; the top ten take around 20%. CDR1 is LGHNA, CDR2 YSLEER, per germline. The V and J ends lost 3 bases and 3 bases, in that order; junction bases with no gene match: 7. This CDR3 spans 15 amino acids. Study-level points and caveats: Estimated diversity across one million T cells was deemed an underestimate.

As to this clonotype: Antigen unknown.

The people who gave samples were healthy Caucasians from Russia, aged about 6 to 95. Peripheral blood, about 9.8 milliliters per donor, was collected. This receptor was identified in a man aged 25-45 years in good health. The sequenced material came from blood. This chain joins TRBV4-3 and TRBJ2-5, with TRBD2 matching over 7 bases. CDR3 nucleotide sequence: TGCGCCAGCAGCCAGGGGGGGTTAGCGAAAGAGACCCAGTACTTC. It yields the protein CASSQGGLAKETQYF.